This T cell receptor (beta chain) was retrieved from a study of technical replicates of blood from several donors. Germline V gene sequence: CDR1 SNHLY, CDR2 FYNNEI. The V and J ends lost 4 bases and 4 bases, in that order; junction bases with no gene match: 3. The CDR3 sequence is 15 residues long. Clones were read by immunoSEQ multiplex PCR, and TCRdb kept only the in-frame ones, dropping some. The data show some 77,000 clones, 95% to 97% seen once. Sequenced input: T cells isolated from PBMCs. This clonotype originated in a human donor in good health. The chain uses TRBV2 and TRBJ2-3; 12 nucleotides line up with TRBD2. The CDR3 nucleotides are TGTGCCAGCAGTGGGACTAGCGGGATCCCAGATACGCAGTATTTT. Its translation: CASSGTSGIPDTQYF.